These 21 T cell receptor beta chains originate from one sample sequenced in a study of lymphopenia after photon versus proton radiotherapy. The repertoire was sequenced with immunoSEQ multiplex PCR; TCRdb's copy has only in-frame clones and lacks some. Of roughly 30,000 clones listed, approximately 86% are singletons. The sample in question was peripheral blood, obtained from a patient treated with proton-based radiotherapy. These receptors came from a woman aged 55-69 years with cholangiocarcinoma. Some clones in this sample may be carry-over from other donors' samples.

This clone occurred once. Additional DNA sequences in this sample encode the identical CDR3. The V call is TRBV9, the J call TRBJ2-6, with a weak D call TRBD1 (6 bases). Between the trimmed V and J ends, which lost 3 bases and 1 base, there was a span of 8 bases. Looked up from germline, CDR1 is SGDLS and CDR2 is YYNGEE. The CDR3 length is 15 residues. Here the CDR3 reads CASSAQGSGANVLTF. CDR3 coding DNA: TGTGCCAGCAGCGCCCAGGGGTCTGGGGCCAACGTCCTGACTTTC.

V gene TRBV2 combines with J gene TRBJ2-1, with unresolved D. CDR3 size: 17 residues. V shed 7 bases and J shed 0 bases, with 19 bases lying between them. Per germline, CDR1 SNHLY and CDR2 FYNNEI. CDR3 protein: CASNDLSTASSYNEQFF. Written as DNA, the CDR3 is TGTGCCAGCAATGACTTAAGCACGGCTAGCTCCTACAATGAGCAGTTCTTC.

The table lists this clone with a few counts. The CDR3: CASSRPKSRPGTGDTEAFF. The CDR3 bases are TGTGCCAGTAGTAGACCAAAATCCCGCCCCGGGACAGGGGACACTGAAGCTTTCTTT. V and J are TRBV19 and TRBJ1-1, with 10 positions matching TRBD1. The CDR3 is made up of 19 amino acids. Germline assignment: CDR1 LNHDA and CDR2 SQIVND (reference sequence). The V and J ends lost 4 bases and 3 bases, in that order; junction bases with no gene match: 17.

This chain links TRBV29-1 with TRBJ2-7, with 8 bases that match TRBD1. The germline V gene has CDR1 SQVTM and CDR2 ANQGSEA. The CDR3 is made up of 15 amino acids. V was clipped by 6 bases and J by 4 bases; unmatched bases: 14. The CDR3 DNA sequence: TGCAGCGTCGTTCTAGGACAGGGATCGCGGTACGAGCAGTACTTC. Its protein is CSVVLGQGSRYEQYF.

The rearrangement uses TRBV7-6 and TRBJ2-7; possible D gene TRBD1, 6 bases. The V and J ends lost 0 bases and 0 bases respectively, with 15 bases between them. The CDR3 has 17 amino acids. Per germline, CDR1 SGHVS and CDR2 FNYEAQ. CDR3 nucleotide sequence: TGTGCCAGCAGCTTAGCGGGGCCGGGACAATACTCCTACGAGCAGTACTTC. Encoded protein: CASSLAGPGQYSYEQYF. Full variable domain (rest looked up from reference TRBV7-6 and TRBJ2-7): GAGVSQSPRYKVTKRGQDVALRCDPISGHVSLYWYRQALGQGPEFLTYFNYEAQQDKSGLPNDRFSAERPEGSISTLTIQRTEQRDSAMYRCASSLAGPGQYSYEQYFGPGTRLTVT.

The J gene is TRBJ2-7, the V gene TRBV9; 8 nucleotides agree with TRBD1. J gave up 7 bases and V 0 bases, and 6 bases lay outside the gene matches. The germline V gene has CDR1 SGDLS and CDR2 YYNGEE. This CDR3 contains 14 residues. The CDR3 DNA follows: TGTGCCAGCAGCGTAGGGCAGGGGGCGGGAGAGCAGTACTTC. Amino acid sequence: CASSVGQGAGEQYF.

This sequence joins TRBV7-2 and TRBJ2-1, with 8 nucleotides matching TRBD1. This CDR3 spans 14 amino acids. J gave up 9 bases and V 5 bases, and 9 bases lay outside the gene matches. Germline V CDR1 and CDR2: SGHTA, FQGNSA. The CDR3 DNA sequence: TGTGCCAGCAGCCTAAGGGACAGGTTTGGTGAGCAGTTCTTC. As protein: CASSLRDRFGEQFF.

This clone was observed a handful of times. This chain connects TRBV19 to TRBJ1-5; D is undetermined. V gave up 3 bases and J gave up 1 base, with 10 bases separating them. This CDR3 contains 15 residues. Germline V gives CDR1 LNHDA, CDR2 SQIVND (reference sequence). The CDR3: CASSMRQRSNQPQHF. The CDR3 coding sequence is TGTGCCAGTAGTATGCGGCAGCGAAGCAATCAGCCCCAGCATTTT. The variable domain in full, with the rest retrieved from reference TRBV19 and TRBJ1-5, is DGGITQSPKYLFRKEGQNVTLSCEQNLNHDAMYWYRQDPGQGLRLIYYSQIVNDFQKGDIAEGYSVSREKKESFPLTVTSAQKNPTAFYLCASSMRQRSNQPQHFGDGTRLSIL.

The rearrangement joins TRBV4-2 to TRBJ2-5, with 8 bases fitting TRBD1. With 1 base clipped from V and 1 base from J, the junction kept 2 bases outside the gene matches. Per germline, CDR1 LGHNA and CDR2 YNFKEQ. The CDR3 runs to 15 residues. Here the CDR3 DNA reads TGTGCCAGCAGCCAAGGGGGGACAGGCCAAGAGACCCAGTACTTC. Its translation: CASSQGGTGQETQYF.

This rearrangement joins TRBV5-6 to TRBJ1-2; possible D gene TRBD1, 6 bases. The CDR3 spans 16 residues. Trimming removed 5 bases at V and 5 bases at J, with 22 bases between. Germline-derived CDR1 and CDR2 are SGHDT and YYEEEE. The CDR3 sequence is CASSLYGDKNLYGYTF. The CDR3 nucleotides are TGTGCCAGCAGTTTATATGGGGACAAAAACTTGTATGGCTACACCTTC.

This clone has only one observation. The J gene is TRBJ2-1, the V gene TRBV7-9; D call uncertain. Trimming pared 1 base from V and 5 bases from J, leaving 18 bases between. The germline CDR1 and CDR2 sequences are SEHNR and FQNEAQ (reference sequence). This CDR3 has 17 amino acids. The CDR3 sequence is CASSLGGSPGMNNEQFF. The CDR3 coding sequence is TGTGCCAGCAGCTTAGGGGGTAGCCCTGGAATGAACAATGAGCAGTTCTTC.

The chain employs TRBV7-8 and TRBJ2-5, with D unclear. The J call may be wrong; the DNA end is better matched by TRBJ2-7. Germline lookup yields CDR1 SGHVS and CDR2 FQNEAQ. The CDR3 consists of 13 residues. CDR3 nucleotides: TGTGCCAGCAGCTTACTTCTGCTGCCCGAGCAGTACTTC. Its translation: CASSLLLLPEQYF.

The V call is TRBV5-1, the J call TRBJ1-1, with D hard to call. The V end lost 0 bases, the J end lost 0 bases, and 12 bases lay between the germline ends. The CDR3 is 16 amino acids. The germline CDR1 and CDR2 sequences are SGHRS and YFSETQ. The CDR3: CASSLEPSSLNTEAFF. In DNA form, the CDR3 reads TGCGCCAGCAGCTTGGAGCCTAGTTCTTTGAACACTGAAGCTTTCTTT.

V is TRBV6-6 and J is TRBJ2-5; D gene ambiguous. This CDR3 has 12 residues. From germline, CDR1 is MNHNY and CDR2 SVGAGI (reference sequence). V was trimmed by 7 bases and J by 0 bases, leaving 6 bases between them. In DNA form, the CDR3 reads TGTGCCAGCACGTGGAACCAAGAGACCCAGTACTTC. It codes for CASTWNQETQYF.

The chain recombines TRBV18 with TRBJ2-3; a possible D gene is TRBD1 (6 bases). V lost 4 bases to trimming and J lost 2 bases, with 13 bases between them. This CDR3 region has 15 residues. Germline loops: CDR1 KGHSH, CDR2 LQKENI. The CDR3: CASSLAWGHTDTQYF. The CDR3 nucleotides read TGTGCCAGCTCACTCGCCTGGGGACACACAGATACGCAGTATTTT. The whole variable domain, remainder taken from reference TRBV18 and TRBJ2-3, is NAGVMQNPRHLVRRRGQEARLRCSPMKGHSHVYWYRQLPEEGLKFMVYLQKENIIDESGMPKERFSAEFPKEGPSILRIQQVVRGDSAAYFCASSLAWGHTDTQYFGPGTRLTVL.

This rearrangement joins TRBV19 to TRBJ1-2; no clear D. V was shortened by 1 base and J by 4 bases, with 13 bases between the two germline ends. This CDR3 comprises 15 residues. Germline V gene sequence: CDR1 LNHDA, CDR2 SQIVND (reference sequence). This CDR3 is CASSIATRPVYGYTF. The CDR3 nucleotides are TGTGCCAGTAGTATAGCGACTCGGCCCGTCTATGGCTACACCTTC. The variable domain in full, completed from reference TRBV19 and TRBJ1-2, reads DGGITQSPKYLFRKEGQNVTLSCEQNLNHDAMYWYRQDPGQGLRLIYYSQIVNDFQKGDIAEGYSVSREKKESFPLTVTSAQKNPTAFYLCASSIATRPVYGYTFGSGTRLTVV.

V is TRBV20-1 and J is TRBJ2-3; D gene uncertain. In germline, CDR1 is DFQATT, CDR2 SNEGSKA (reference sequence). There are 11 residues in the CDR3. Trimming stripped 3 bases from V and 4 bases from J, with 5 bases between. CDR3 sequence reads: CSASDADTQYF. CDR3 nucleotides: TGCAGTGCTAGCGACGCAGATACGCAGTATTTT.

This chain uses TRBV29-1 with TRBJ2-1; no clear D gene. CDR1 SQVTM and CDR2 ANQGSEA come from the germline V gene. V lost 6 bases and J lost 3, with 18 bases in between. The CDR3 is made up of 15 amino acids. In nucleotides, the CDR3 is TGCAGCGTGTATGGTCGGTCGACCGGCTACAATGAGCAGTTCTTC. It specifies CSVYGRSTGYNEQFF.

The rearrangement links TRBV5-6 to TRBJ2-5, with a weak D call TRBD2 (6 bases). CDR1 SGHDT and CDR2 YYEEEE come from the germline V gene. The germline V and J ends were trimmed by 5 bases and 2 bases, with 10 bases remaining between them. The CDR3 spans 13 residues. This CDR3 reads CASRIGGQETQYF. The CDR3 DNA reads TGTGCCAGCAGAATTGGGGGGCAAGAGACCCAGTACTTC.

V and J are TRBV6-5 and TRBJ2-5; possibly TRBD1 for D (5 bases). With 2 bases removed from V and 0 bases from J, the gap between germline ends came to 10 bases. The length of the CDR3 is 15 residues. Looked up from germline, CDR1 is MNHEY and CDR2 is SVGAGI. This CDR3 is CASSYQGSYQETQYF. In DNA, the CDR3 is TGTGCCAGCAGTTACCAGGGATCGTACCAAGAGACCCAGTACTTC.

The chain combines TRBV7-8 with TRBJ1-1, with no clear D. The CDR3 has 12 amino acids. The ends were cut back, 5 bases at V and 9 bases at J, with 13 bases in the middle. The germline V gene encodes CDR1 SGHVS and CDR2 FQNEAQ. The CDR3 here is CASSLEGRQAFF. In nucleotides, the CDR3 is TGTGCCAGCAGCCTCGAAGGCCGGCAAGCTTTCTTT.